These 8 T cell receptor beta chains share one sample of origin, sequenced in a study of blood T cell repertoires in COVID-19. Assay used: immunoSEQ multiplex PCR; TCRdb lists only in-frame clones, some missing. The sample includes about 59,000 clones, 70% to 90% seen only once; the top ten take 30% to 40%. The sample consisted of peripheral blood. The receptors derive from a man between 60 and 75 years old with COVID-19, enrolled during active disease.

The V gene is TRBV11-1, the J gene TRBJ2-5, with a possible D match to TRBD2 (6 bases). CDR1 is SGHAT, CDR2 FQDESV, per germline (reference sequence). V gave up 1 base and J gave up 3 bases, with 12 bases separating them. The CDR3 sequence is 15 residues long. CDR3 sequence (DNA): TGTGCCAGCAGCTTAGACCGGGGGAAGAAAGAGACCCAGTACTTC. It encodes CASSLDRGKKETQYF. The complete variable domain, with remaining parts taken from reference TRBV11-1 and TRBJ2-5, reads EAEVAQSPRYKITEKSQAVAFWCDPISGHATLYWYRQILGQGPELLVQFQDESVVDDSQLPKDRFSAERLKGVDSTLKIQPAELGDSAMYLCASSLDRGKKETQYFGPGTRLLVL.

The CDR3 region has the DNA TGTGCCAGTAGTGTCGGGACAGGAGCTGAAGCTTTCTTT. Its protein product is CASSVGTGAEAFF. V and J are TRBV19 and TRBJ1-1; TRBD1 aligns across 8 bases. The germline V gene encodes CDR1 LNHDA and CDR2 SQIVND (reference sequence). The CDR3 spans 13 residues. The V gene end was trimmed by 5 bases and the J gene end by 6 bases; junction bases not matched to a gene: 5.

This chain connects TRBV5-1 to TRBJ2-1; D is perhaps TRBD2 (6 bases). This CDR3 is built from 16 residues. The V end was cut by 0 bases, the J end by 1 base, with 11 bases between. Looked up from germline, CDR1 is SGHRS and CDR2 is YFSETQ. The CDR3 spells CASSLAGGYSYNEQFF. The CDR3 DNA reads TGCGCCAGCAGCTTGGCCGGGGGATATTCCTACAATGAGCAGTTCTTC.

Only a few counts were recorded for this clone. V is TRBV7-2 and J is TRBJ2-1; the match to TRBD2 covers 10 bases. Germline V gives CDR1 SGHTA, CDR2 FQGNSA. V gave up 6 bases and J gave up 4 bases; unmatched junction bases: 0. The CDR3 spans 13 residues. The CDR3 DNA reads as TGTGCCAGCAGGGGACTAGCGTACAATGAGCAGTTCTTC. Its protein product is CASRGLAYNEQFF.

V gene TRBV6-1 combines with J gene TRBJ1-2, with 11 bases aligning to TRBD1. The germline V gene encodes CDR1 MNHNS and CDR2 SASEGT. The ends lost 1 base at V and 3 bases at J; junction bases unmatched: 1. The CDR3 loop spans 15 amino acids. DNA for the CDR3: TGTGCCAGCAGTGAAGGGACAGGGGGCTACTATGGCTACACCTTC. Amino acids: CASSEGTGGYYGYTF.

In its sample, this clone was seen once. The chain uses TRBV11-1 and TRBJ2-5; the match to TRBD1 covers 8 bases. The germline V gene encodes CDR1 SGHAT and CDR2 FQDESV (reference sequence). The J segment lost 4 bases and the V segment lost 5 bases, leaving 9 bases of the junction unmatched. The CDR3 runs to 15 residues. The CDR3 here is CASSGDRGRGETQYF. CDR3 bases: TGTGCCAGCAGCGGTGACAGGGGAAGAGGAGAGACCCAGTACTTC.

V usage is TRBV3-1 (or the pseudogene TRBV3-2) and J usage is TRBJ1-2; D is unresolved. Between the trimmed V and J ends, which lost 1 base and 3 bases, there was a span of 12 bases. The CDR3 totals 15 residues. Per the germline V gene, CDR1 is LGHDT and CDR2 is YNNKEL (reference sequence). The DNA for the CDR3 is TGTGCCAGCAGCCAAGGTCCGGGGTCGGACTATGGCTACACCTTC. Translation gives CASSQGPGSDYGYTF.

The chain carries TRBV9 and TRBJ2-5; weak D call: TRBD2 (5 bases). The germline V gene has CDR1 SGDLS and CDR2 YYNGEE. CDR3 length: 16 residues. V lost 3 bases and J lost 5, with 20 bases in between. The CDR3 sequence is CASSASVRGNKETQYF. As DNA, the CDR3 is TGTGCCAGCAGCGCTTCGGTAAGAGGGAACAAGGAGACCCAGTACTTC.